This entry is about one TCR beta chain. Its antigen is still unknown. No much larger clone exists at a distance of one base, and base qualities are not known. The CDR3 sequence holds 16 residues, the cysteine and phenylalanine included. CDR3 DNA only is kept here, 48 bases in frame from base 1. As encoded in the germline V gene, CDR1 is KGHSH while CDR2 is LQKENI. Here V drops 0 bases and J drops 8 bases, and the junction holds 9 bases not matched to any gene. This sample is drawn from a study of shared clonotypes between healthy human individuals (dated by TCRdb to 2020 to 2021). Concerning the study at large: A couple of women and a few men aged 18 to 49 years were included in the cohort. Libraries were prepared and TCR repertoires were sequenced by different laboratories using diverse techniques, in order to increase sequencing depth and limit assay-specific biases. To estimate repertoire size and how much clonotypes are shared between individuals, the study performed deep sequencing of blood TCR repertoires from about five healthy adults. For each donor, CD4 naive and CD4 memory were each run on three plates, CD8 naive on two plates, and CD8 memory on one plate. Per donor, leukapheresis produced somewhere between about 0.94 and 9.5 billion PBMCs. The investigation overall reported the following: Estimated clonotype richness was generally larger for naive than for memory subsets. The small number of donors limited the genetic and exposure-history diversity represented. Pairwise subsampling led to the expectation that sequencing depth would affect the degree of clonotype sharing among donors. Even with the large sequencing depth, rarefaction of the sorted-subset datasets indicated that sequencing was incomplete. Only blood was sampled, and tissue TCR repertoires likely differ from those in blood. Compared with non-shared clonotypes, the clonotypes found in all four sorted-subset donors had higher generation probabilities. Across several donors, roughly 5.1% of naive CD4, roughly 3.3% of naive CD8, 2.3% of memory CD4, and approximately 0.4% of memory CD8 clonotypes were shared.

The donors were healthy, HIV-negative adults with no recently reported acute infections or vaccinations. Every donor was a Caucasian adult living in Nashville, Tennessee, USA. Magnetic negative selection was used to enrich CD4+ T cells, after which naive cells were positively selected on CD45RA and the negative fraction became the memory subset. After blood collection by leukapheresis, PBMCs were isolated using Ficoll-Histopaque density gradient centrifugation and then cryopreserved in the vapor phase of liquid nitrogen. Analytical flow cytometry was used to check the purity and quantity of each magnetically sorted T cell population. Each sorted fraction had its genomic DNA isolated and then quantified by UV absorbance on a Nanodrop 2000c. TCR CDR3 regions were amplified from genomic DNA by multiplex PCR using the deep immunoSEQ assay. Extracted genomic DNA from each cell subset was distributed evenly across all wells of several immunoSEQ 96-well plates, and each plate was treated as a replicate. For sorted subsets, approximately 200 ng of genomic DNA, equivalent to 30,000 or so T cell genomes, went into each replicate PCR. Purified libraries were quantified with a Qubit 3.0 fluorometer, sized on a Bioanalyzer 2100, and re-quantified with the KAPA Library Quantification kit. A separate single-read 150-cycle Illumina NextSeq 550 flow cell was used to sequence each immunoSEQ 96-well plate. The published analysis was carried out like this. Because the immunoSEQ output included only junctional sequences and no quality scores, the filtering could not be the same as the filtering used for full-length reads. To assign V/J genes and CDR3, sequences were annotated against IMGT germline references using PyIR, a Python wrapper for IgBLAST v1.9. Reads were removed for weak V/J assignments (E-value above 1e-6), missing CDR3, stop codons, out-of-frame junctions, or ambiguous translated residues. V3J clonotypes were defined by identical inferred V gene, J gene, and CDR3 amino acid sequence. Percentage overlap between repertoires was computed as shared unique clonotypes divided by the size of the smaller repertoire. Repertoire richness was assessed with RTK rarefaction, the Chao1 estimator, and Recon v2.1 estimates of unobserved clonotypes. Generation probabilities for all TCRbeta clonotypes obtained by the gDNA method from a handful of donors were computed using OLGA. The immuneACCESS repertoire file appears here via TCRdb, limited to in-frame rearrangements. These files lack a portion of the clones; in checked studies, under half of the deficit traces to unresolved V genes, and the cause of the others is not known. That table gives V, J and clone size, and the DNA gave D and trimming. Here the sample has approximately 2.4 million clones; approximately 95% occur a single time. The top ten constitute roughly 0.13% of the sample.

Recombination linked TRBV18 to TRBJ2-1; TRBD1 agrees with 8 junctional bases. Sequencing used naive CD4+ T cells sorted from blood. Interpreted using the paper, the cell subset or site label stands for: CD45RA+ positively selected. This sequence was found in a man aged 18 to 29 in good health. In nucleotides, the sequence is TGTGCCAGCTCACCACCGGGGCAGGGGGCAGGAGATGAGCAGTTCTTC. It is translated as CASSPPGQGAGDEQFF.